The TCR beta chain described here comes from a study of shared clonotypes between healthy human individuals. Study-level points and caveats: When compared with the clonotypes that were shared by all four sorted-subset donors, the non-shared clonotypes turned out to have lower generation probabilities. Incompleteness in sorted-subset sequencing, despite large depth, was shown by rarefaction.

Naive CD8 cells comprised CD45RO-negative, CCR7-positively selected cells, excluding terminally differentiated effector memory CD45RA+ cells. Donors had no recently reported acute infections or vaccinations and were HIV-negative. Profiled with immunoSEQ multiplex PCR; TCRdb holds only in-frame clones, not every one. Of around 2,100,000 clones listed, approximately 94% are singletons. Turning to this clone: Its antigen remains unidentified.

The clonotype comes from a man between 18 and 35 years old in good health. The specimen sequenced was naive CD8+ T cells sorted from blood.

This chain's CDR3 is CASSLYGTPSYEQYF. CDR3 bases: TGTGCCAGCAGCTTATACGGGACACCTTCGTACGAGCAGTACTTC. This sequence joins TRBV5-4 and TRBJ2-7; D may be TRBD1 (6 bases). The CDR3 loop spans 15 amino acids. V gave up 2 bases and J gave up 4 bases, with 16 bases separating them. Germline V gene lookup returns CDR1 SGHNT and CDR2 YYREEE (reference sequence).